A selection of T cell receptor beta chains follows, all from one sample in a study of cytomegalovirus exposure and HLA in healthy donors. Clones were read by immunoSEQ multiplex PCR, and TCRdb kept only the in-frame ones, dropping some. The sample records about 260,000 clones, around four fifths being singletons. Material: PBMCs. These receptors originate from a woman between 35 and 50 years old in good health and CMV-seropositive. Each CDR3 is given with its conserved first and last residue. The order of the fields is D gene, clone size, V gene, J gene, CDR3 protein, CDR3 DNA. A D gene is named only where the DNA matches it firmly. Part of the rows lack a size; the others show once, few, many or a class for expanded clones.

d_call: TRBD1
clone_size: NA
v_call: TRBV5-6
j_call: TRBJ2-4
cdr3_aa: CASSLEQTGGFRINIQYF
cdr3_nt: TGTGCCAGCAGTTTGGAGCAGACAGGGGGCTTTCGAATAAACATTCAGTACTTC

d_call: TRBD1
clone_size: NA
v_call: TRBV7-9
j_call: TRBJ2-7
cdr3_aa: CASSSRTGGYEQYF
cdr3_nt: TGTGCCAGCAGCTCAAGGACAGGGGGATACGAGCAGTACTTC

d_call: NA
clone_size: NA
v_call: TRBV29-1
j_call: TRBJ1-2
cdr3_aa: CSVRPAGDGYTF
cdr3_nt: TGCAGCGTTCGTCCGGCAGGGGACGGCTACACCTTC

d_call: NA
clone_size: NA
v_call: TRBV7-9
j_call: TRBJ1-2
cdr3_aa: CASSLGTNLHGYTF
cdr3_nt: TGTGCCAGCAGCCTTGGGACAAACCTTCATGGCTACACCTTC

d_call: NA
clone_size: few
v_call: TRBV19
j_call: TRBJ2-1
cdr3_aa: CASSPRHGSGLAYNEQFF
cdr3_nt: TGTGCCAGTAGTCCACGACACGGTTCGGGACTGGCTTACAATGAGCAGTTCTTC

d_call: TRBD2
clone_size: NA
v_call: TRBV7-9
j_call: TRBJ2-7
cdr3_aa: CASSPTSGRSYEQYF
cdr3_nt: TGTGCCAGCAGCCCCACTAGCGGGAGGTCCTACGAGCAGTACTTC

d_call: TRBD2
clone_size: NA
v_call: TRBV29-1
j_call: TRBJ2-3
cdr3_aa: CSVDGLAGATDTQYF
cdr3_nt: TGCAGCGTTGACGGTCTAGCGGGAGCCACAGATACGCAGTATTTT

d_call: TRBD1
clone_size: NA
v_call: TRBV7-2
j_call: TRBJ1-2
cdr3_aa: CASSNDRVQVYTF
cdr3_nt: TGTGCCAGCAGCAACGACAGGGTTCAAGTCTACACCTTC

d_call: TRBD2
clone_size: NA
v_call: TRBV25-1
j_call: TRBJ2-1
cdr3_aa: CASSSRTSAEGYEQFF
cdr3_nt: TGTGCCAGCAGTTCCCGGACTAGCGCTGAGGGGTATGAGCAGTTCTTC

d_call: NA
clone_size: once
v_call: TRBV30
j_call: TRBJ2-7
cdr3_aa: CAWSGKGIGGYEQYF
cdr3_nt: TGTGCCTGGAGTGGAAAGGGGATAGGGGGATACGAGCAGTACTTC

d_call: TRBD2
clone_size: NA
v_call: TRBV7-3
j_call: TRBJ2-3
cdr3_aa: CASSRTGEGPADTQYF
cdr3_nt: TGTGCCAGCAGCCGAACGGGGGAGGGCCCCGCAGATACGCAGTATTTT

d_call: NA
clone_size: NA
v_call: TRBV6-6
j_call: TRBJ1-1
cdr3_aa: CASSPQQYTEAFF
cdr3_nt: TGTGCCAGCAGCCCCCAACAGTACACTGAAGCTTTCTTT

d_call: TRBD2
clone_size: NA
v_call: TRBV11-3
j_call: TRBJ2-7
cdr3_aa: CASSLAGDSYEQYF
cdr3_nt: TGTGCCAGCAGCCTGGCGGGGGACTCCTACGAGCAGTACTTC

d_call: TRBD1
clone_size: NA
v_call: TRBV19
j_call: TRBJ1-5
cdr3_aa: CASTFLQGAGDQPQHF
cdr3_nt: TGTGCCAGTACCTTCTTACAGGGGGCCGGGGATCAGCCCCAGCATTTT

d_call: NA
clone_size: NA
v_call: TRBV7-2
j_call: TRBJ2-1
cdr3_aa: CASSPVGGSSYNEQFF
cdr3_nt: TGTGCCAGCAGCCCGGTCGGAGGGTCGAGCTACAATGAGCAGTTCTTC

d_call: TRBD1
clone_size: NA
v_call: TRBV4-3
j_call: TRBJ1-3
cdr3_aa: CASSLEGADGNTIYF
cdr3_nt: TGCGCCAGCAGCCTGGAGGGGGCAGATGGAAACACCATATATTTT

d_call: TRBD2
clone_size: once
v_call: TRBV6-5
j_call: TRBJ2-2
cdr3_aa: CASSSKTSGRAGELFF
cdr3_nt: TGTGCCAGCAGTTCGAAGACTAGCGGGAGGGCCGGGGAGCTGTTTTTT

d_call: NA
clone_size: once
v_call: TRBV19
j_call: TRBJ2-5
cdr3_aa: CASSPPGFGETQYF
cdr3_nt: TGTGCCAGTTCCCCTCCAGGGTTCGGGGAGACCCAGTACTTC

d_call: NA
clone_size: once
v_call: TRBV7-2
j_call: TRBJ2-7
cdr3_aa: CASSFTGARSYEQYF
cdr3_nt: TGTGCCAGCAGCTTCACTGGGGCCCGCTCCTACGAGCAGTACTTC

d_call: NA
clone_size: NA
v_call: TRBV6-5
j_call: TRBJ1-2
cdr3_aa: CASSYSEGQLYGYTF
cdr3_nt: TGTGCCAGCAGTTACTCCGAGGGACAACTCTATGGCTACACCTTC

d_call: TRBD2
clone_size: NA
v_call: TRBV7-8
j_call: TRBJ2-1
cdr3_aa: CASSLGGTIYNEQFF
cdr3_nt: TGTGCCAGCAGCTTAGGGGGGACTATTTACAATGAGCAGTTCTTC

d_call: NA
clone_size: NA
v_call: TRBV30
j_call: TRBJ2-7
cdr3_aa: CAWSRGGGQTYEQYF
cdr3_nt: TGTGCCTGGTCACGAGGGGGGGGTCAAACCTACGAGCAGTACTTC

d_call: NA
clone_size: NA
v_call: TRBV19
j_call: TRBJ1-1
cdr3_aa: CASSIRGGRGYAEAFF
cdr3_nt: TGTGCCAGTAGTATTAGGGGGGGTCGAGGGTACGCTGAAGCTTTCTTT

d_call: NA
clone_size: once
v_call: TRBV5-4
j_call: TRBJ2-1
cdr3_aa: CASSPDVGGRYNEQFF
cdr3_nt: TGTGCCAGCAGCCCGGATGTGGGAGGCCGCTACAATGAGCAGTTCTTC

d_call: TRBD1
clone_size: NA
v_call: TRBV25-1
j_call: TRBJ2-1
cdr3_aa: CASSARTGGPGNEQFF
cdr3_nt: TGTGCCAGCAGTGCGCGAACAGGGGGCCCCGGCAATGAGCAGTTCTTC

d_call: NA
clone_size: NA
v_call: TRBV2
j_call: TRBJ1-2
cdr3_aa: CASSLEGRTNYGYTF
cdr3_nt: TGTGCCAGCAGTCTTGAGGGAAGGACTAACTATGGCTACACCTTC

d_call: NA
clone_size: once
v_call: TRBV10-3
j_call: TRBJ1-2
cdr3_aa: CAISEQGLPGGYTF
cdr3_nt: TGTGCCATCAGTGAACAAGGACTCCCCGGTGGCTACACCTTC

d_call: TRBD2
clone_size: NA
v_call: TRBV28
j_call: TRBJ2-2
cdr3_aa: CASSLSGGNTGELFF
cdr3_nt: TGTGCCAGCAGTTTGAGCGGGGGAAACACCGGGGAGCTGTTTTTT

d_call: NA
clone_size: once
v_call: TRBV25-1
j_call: TRBJ1-1
cdr3_aa: CASSPFAGAGKGNTEAFF
cdr3_nt: TGTGCCAGCAGCCCATTTGCGGGGGCTGGGAAAGGGAACACTGAAGCTTTCTTT

d_call: NA
clone_size: NA
v_call: TRBV19
j_call: TRBJ2-1
cdr3_aa: CASSSLSGSSYNEQFF
cdr3_nt: TGTGCCAGTAGTTCCCTTAGCGGAAGCTCCTACAATGAGCAGTTCTTC

d_call: NA
clone_size: once
v_call: TRBV5-1
j_call: TRBJ2-3
cdr3_aa: CASSIYRGGPDTQYF
cdr3_nt: TGCGCCAGCAGCATTTATAGAGGGGGTCCAGATACGCAGTATTTT

d_call: TRBD2
clone_size: NA
v_call: TRBV27
j_call: TRBJ2-2
cdr3_aa: CASSLREGVRTGELFF
cdr3_nt: TGTGCCAGCAGTTTAAGGGAGGGAGTTAGAACCGGGGAGCTGTTTTTT

d_call: TRBD1
clone_size: NA
v_call: TRBV28
j_call: TRBJ2-2
cdr3_aa: CASRLDRVGNTGELFF
cdr3_nt: TGTGCCAGCAGGCTCGACAGGGTAGGGAACACCGGGGAGCTGTTTTTT

d_call: TRBD1
clone_size: NA
v_call: TRBV27
j_call: TRBJ2-7
cdr3_aa: CASSRSPGQGGAYEQYF
cdr3_nt: TGTGCCAGCAGTCGAAGCCCGGGACAGGGTGGAGCATACGAGCAGTACTTC

d_call: TRBD2
clone_size: NA
v_call: TRBV9
j_call: TRBJ2-2
cdr3_aa: CASSPAMASGKLNTGELFF
cdr3_nt: TGTGCCAGCAGCCCAGCCATGGCTAGCGGGAAGTTGAACACCGGGGAGCTGTTTTTT

d_call: TRBD2
clone_size: once
v_call: TRBV4-1
j_call: TRBJ2-5
cdr3_aa: CASSLTGLAEEETQYF
cdr3_nt: TGCGCCAGCAGCCTTACCGGACTAGCGGAAGAAGAGACCCAGTACTTC

d_call: TRBD1
clone_size: NA
v_call: TRBV5-1
j_call: TRBJ1-1
cdr3_aa: CASGTGTGVSMNTEAFF
cdr3_nt: TGCGCCAGCGGAACCGGGACAGGGGTCTCAATGAACACTGAAGCTTTCTTT

d_call: NA
clone_size: once
v_call: TRBV5-1
j_call: TRBJ2-2
cdr3_aa: CASSLGLLAPTGELFF
cdr3_nt: TGCGCCAGCAGCTTGGGGTTGCTAGCGCCCACCGGGGAGCTGTTTTTT

d_call: TRBD2
clone_size: NA
v_call: TRBV6-1
j_call: TRBJ2-1
cdr3_aa: CASSGLAVIYNEQFF
cdr3_nt: TGTGCCAGCAGTGGACTAGCGGTAATTTACAATGAGCAGTTCTTC

d_call: NA
clone_size: once
v_call: TRBV6-1
j_call: TRBJ2-1
cdr3_aa: CASNSRRNEQFF
cdr3_nt: TGTGCCAGCAATAGCCGTAGGAATGAGCAGTTCTTC

d_call: TRBD2
clone_size: once
v_call: TRBV5-1
j_call: TRBJ2-5
cdr3_aa: CASSLMLAGGQETQYF
cdr3_nt: TGCGCCAGCAGCTTGATGCTAGCGGGAGGTCAAGAGACCCAGTACTTC

d_call: TRBD2
clone_size: once
v_call: TRBV11-3
j_call: TRBJ2-2
cdr3_aa: CASSFGLAGFGGELFF
cdr3_nt: TGTGCCAGCAGCTTTGGACTAGCGGGATTTGGCGGGGAGCTGTTTTTT

d_call: TRBD2
clone_size: few
v_call: TRBV11-2
j_call: TRBJ2-1
cdr3_aa: CASNRLAGSYNEQFF
cdr3_nt: TGTGCCAGTAACCGACTAGCTGGGTCCTACAATGAGCAGTTCTTC